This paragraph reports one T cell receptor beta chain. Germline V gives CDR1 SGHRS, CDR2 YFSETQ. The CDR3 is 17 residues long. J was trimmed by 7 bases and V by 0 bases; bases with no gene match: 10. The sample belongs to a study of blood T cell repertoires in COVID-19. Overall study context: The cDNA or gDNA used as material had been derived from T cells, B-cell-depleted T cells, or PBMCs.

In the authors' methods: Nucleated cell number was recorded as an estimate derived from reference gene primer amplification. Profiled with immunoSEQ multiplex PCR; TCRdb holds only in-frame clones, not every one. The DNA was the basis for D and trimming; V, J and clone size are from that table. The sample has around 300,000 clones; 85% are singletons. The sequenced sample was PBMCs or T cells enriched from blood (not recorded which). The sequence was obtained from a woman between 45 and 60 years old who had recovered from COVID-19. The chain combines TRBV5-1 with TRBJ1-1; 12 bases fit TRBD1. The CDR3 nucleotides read TGCGCCAGCAGCTTGGGGCACCGGGACAGGGGGCTTGATGAAGCTTTCTTT. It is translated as CASSLGHRDRGLDEAFF.